Below are 5 T cell receptor beta chains sequenced from a single sample in a study of shared clonotypes between healthy human individuals. Assay used: immunoSEQ multiplex PCR; TCRdb lists only in-frame clones, some missing. The top ten hold 0.61% of the sample, which has around 1.1 million clones, 70% to 80% seen once. Sample: memory CD4+ T cells from PBMCs. As to subset: CD45RA-negative fraction. All receptors come from a man between 18 and 35 years old in good health. Some clones in this sample may be carry-over from other donors' samples.

This chain links TRBV6-1 with TRBJ1-1; possible D gene TRBD1, 6 bases. The V gene lost 6 bases and the J gene lost 3 bases, with 17 bases spanning the gap. Germline V lookup: CDR1 MNHNS, CDR2 SASEGT. The CDR3 is made up of 15 amino acids. The CDR3 DNA reads TGTGCCAGCAGGGTCAGGGGTTTGGCCTACACTGAAGCTTTCTTT. This codes for CASRVRGLAYTEAFF.

Points on this clone: Other nucleotide sequences from this sample produce the same CDR3. The chain carries TRBV15 and TRBJ2-4; no definite D call. V lost 2 bases to trimming and J lost 4 bases, with 3 bases between them. The CDR3 extends over 12 amino acids. CDR1 and CDR2 (germline): LNHNV, YYDKDF (reference sequence). The DNA for the CDR3 is TGTGCCACCAGCAGACAGAAAAACATTCAGTACTTC. Translating gives CATSRQKNIQYF.

This clone has a handful of counts. The chain joins TRBV5-8 to TRBJ2-5; D is unresolved. The germline gives CDR1 SGHTS, CDR2 YDEGEE. Trimming shortened V by 4 bases and J by 1 base, and 8 bases separated the two germline ends. The CDR3 runs to 13 residues. The chain's CDR3 is CASSRDIQETQYF. The CDR3, as DNA: TGTGCCAGCAGCCGAGACATCCAAGAGACCCAGTACTTC. The full variable domain, with the rest looked up from reference TRBV5-8 and TRBJ2-5, is EAGVTQSPTHLIKTRGQQATLRCSPISGHTSVYWYQQALGLGLQFLLWYDEGEERNRGNFPPRFSGRQFPNYSSELNVNALELEDSALYLCASSRDIQETQYFGPGTRLLVL.

Here the CDR3 DNA reads TGTGCCAGTAGTTCCGGGAACGTCCAAGAGACCCAGTACTTC. Translating gives CASSSGNVQETQYF. The chain couples TRBV19 to TRBJ2-5, with D perhaps matching TRBD2 (5 bases). The V and J ends lost 5 bases and 1 base respectively, with 11 bases between them. Germline V gene sequence: CDR1 LNHDA, CDR2 SQIVND (reference sequence). CDR3 length equals 14 residues.

The gene calls are TRBV14 and TRBJ1-1; D is perhaps TRBD1 (5 bases). The length of the CDR3 is 14 residues. Per germline, CDR1 SGHDN and CDR2 FVKESK. V was clipped by 3 bases and J by 10 bases, with 18 bases between them. The CDR3 region has the DNA TGTGCCAGCAGCCAGGCGACAGTCCCTTGGCGAGCTTTCTTT. Translating it yields CASSQATVPWRAFF.